These 17 T cell receptor beta chains originate from one sample sequenced in a study of beta chain features in type 1 diabetes. The whole isolated RNA underwent reverse transcription, so sequencing captured expressed TCRB transcripts. TCRdb's copy holds only in-frame clones and misses some; the assay was immunoSEQ multiplex PCR. The sample holds about 250,000 clones, around 14% seen once. Sequences were obtained from naive CD4+ T cells from blood. These receptors all come from a woman aged 35 to 49 in good health.

This clone has only a few counts. The rearrangement links TRBV19 to TRBJ1-1, with a tentative D call TRBD1 (5 bases). Between the trimmed V and J ends, which lost 4 bases and 1 base, there was a span of 7 bases. This CDR3 is 13 amino acids long. Germline CDR1 and CDR2: LNHDA and SQIVND (reference sequence). The CDR3 DNA is TGTGCCAGTAGTACCAGGGAGAACACTGAAGCTTTCTTT. It codes for CASSTRENTEAFF. Full variable domain (missing parts from reference TRBV19 and TRBJ1-1): DGGITQSPKYLFRKEGQNVTLSCEQNLNHDAMYWYRQDPGQGLRLIYYSQIVNDFQKGDIAEGYSVSREKKESFPLTVTSAQKNPTAFYLCASSTRENTEAFFGQGTRLTVV.

This clone was counted a few times. The sample holds other DNA sequences that translate to the same CDR3. This sequence joins TRBV14 and TRBJ1-1; D not resolved. V was pared by 1 base and J by 1 base, with 7 bases between. The CDR3 contains 14 residues. The germline gives CDR1 SGHDN, CDR2 FVKESK. DNA for the CDR3: TGTGCCAGCAGCCAAGTGCGCGGGAACACTGAAGCTTTCTTT. This sequence encodes CASSQVRGNTEAFF.

The CDR3 loop is CASGGGGTDTQYF. CDR3 coding DNA: TGTGCCAGCGGCGGCGGAGGGACAGATACGCAGTATTTT. The rearrangement links TRBV6-5 to TRBJ2-3; D might be TRBD2 (6 bases). Germline loops: CDR1 MNHEY, CDR2 SVGAGI. V lost 8 bases and J lost 3, with 12 bases in between. The length of the CDR3 is 13 residues.

The chain recombines TRBV5-1 with TRBJ2-7; 9 positions match TRBD1. Germline assignment: CDR1 SGHRS and CDR2 YFSETQ. The V segment lost 0 bases and the J segment 7 bases; nucleotides outside the gene matches: 8. The CDR3 length is 15 residues. Written as DNA, the CDR3 is TGCGCCAGCAGCTTGGAGGACAGGGGAAGAGGGGAGCAGTACTTC. It yields the protein CASSLEDRGRGEQYF.

A few counts support this clone. The CDR3: CASSLLDRGVREKLFF. In DNA, the CDR3 is TGTGCCAGCAGTTTATTGGACAGGGGGGTACGTGAAAAACTGTTTTTT. V and J are TRBV27 and TRBJ1-4, with 10 bases fitting TRBD1. The germline CDR1 and CDR2 sequences are MNHEY and SMNVEV (reference sequence). J lost 7 bases, V lost 1 base, and 6 bases had no gene match. The CDR3 is 16 amino acids.

The rearrangement links TRBV11-2 to TRBJ2-7; perhaps TRBD1 as D (6 bases). The V end lost 6 bases, the J end lost 4 bases, and 10 bases lay between the germline ends. The germline V gene has CDR1 SGHAT and CDR2 FQNNGV. The CDR3 has 12 residues. CDR3 in DNA: TGTGCCAGCAGACAGGACAGTTACGAGCAGTACTTC. This gives the protein CASRQDSYEQYF.

V usage is TRBV10-2 and J usage is TRBJ2-2; D might be TRBD1 (5 bases). Looked up from germline, CDR1 is WSHSY and CDR2 is SAAADI. V was cut by 6 bases and J by 4 bases, with 12 bases left in between. The CDR3 has 14 amino acids. The DNA of the CDR3 is TGCGCCAGCAGCATGACAGAATCCACCGGGGAGCTGTTTTTT. This sequence encodes CASSMTESTGELFF.

The chain has TRBV9 and TRBJ2-4, with 8 bases lining up with TRBD1. The CDR3 consists of 20 residues. Trimming took 4 bases from V and 0 from J; bases not matched to a gene: 18. Germline loops: CDR1 SGDLS, CDR2 YYNGEE. The CDR3 nucleotides are TGTGCCAGCAGCCCCCTGCCTACCGGGACAGGAATCCTAGCCAAAAACATTCAGTACTTC. It is translated as CASSPLPTGTGILAKNIQYF.

V usage is TRBV7-2 and J usage is TRBJ2-5; D ambiguous. CDR1 SGHTA and CDR2 FQGNSA come from the germline V gene. V lost 0 bases to trimming and J lost 1 base, with 9 bases between them. CDR3 length equals 15 residues. CDR3 protein: CASSLALGSQETQYF. CDR3 bases: TGTGCCAGCAGCTTAGCGCTTGGCAGCCAAGAGACCCAGTACTTC.

V usage is TRBV7-9 and J usage is TRBJ2-1; possible D gene TRBD2, 5 bases. The CDR3 contains 15 residues. V lost 5 bases to trimming and J lost 3 bases, with 14 bases between them. CDR1 is SEHNR and CDR2 is FQNEAQ in the germline V gene (reference sequence). The CDR3 sequence: CASSPGVQIYNEQFF. DNA for the CDR3: TGTGCCAGCAGCCCCGGGGTCCAAATCTACAATGAGCAGTTCTTC.

This clone occurred many times. The genes are TRBV23-1 and TRBJ2-2, with TRBD1 matching over 10 bases. TRBV23-1 is designated an ORF whose function remains uncertain. V was clipped by 6 bases and J by 2 bases; unmatched bases: 3. The CDR3 contains 15 residues. The CDR3 nucleotides read TGCGCCAGCAGGGGGGACAGGGGTAACACCGGGGAGCTGTTTTTT. Residues: CASRGDRGNTGELFF.

This sequence joins TRBV7-9 and TRBJ2-1; D is unclear. V was cut by 1 base and J by 7 bases, with 5 bases left in between. In germline, CDR1 is SEHNR, CDR2 FQNEAQ (reference sequence). The CDR3 loop spans 12 amino acids. The CDR3 region is CASSLVRNEQFF. The CDR3 DNA reads as TGTGCCAGCAGCTTAGTCCGTAATGAGCAGTTCTTC. The whole variable domain, filled in from reference TRBV7-9 and TRBJ2-1, reads DTGVSQNPRHKITKRGQNVTFRCDPISEHNRLYWYRQTLGQGPEFLTYFQNEAQLEKSRLLSDRFSAERPKGSFSTLEIQRTEQGDSAMYLCASSLVRNEQFFGPGTRLTVL.

This clone has only a few counts. The V gene is TRBV27, the J gene TRBJ1-5, with TRBD1 matching over 9 bases. The CDR3 is 14 amino acids. Germline V gene data show CDR1 as MNHEY and CDR2 as SMNVEV (reference sequence). The trim removed 5 bases at V and 11 bases at J, leaving 10 bases unmatched. The CDR3: CASSQGQGFRAQHF. Here the CDR3 DNA reads TGTGCCAGCAGTCAGGGACAGGGTTTCAGAGCCCAGCATTTT.

The chain has TRBV2 and TRBJ2-1; D is unresolved. Germline V gene lookup returns CDR1 SNHLY and CDR2 FYNNEI. Trimming took off 5 bases at V and 6 bases at J, with 8 bases between the two ends. The CDR3 runs to 12 residues. CDR3 coding DNA: TGTGCCAGCAGTCTCCTCTTCAATGAGCAGTTCTTC. As protein: CASSLLFNEQFF.

The chain links TRBV7-9 to TRBJ2-7, with no clear D. The germline V gene has CDR1 SEHNR and CDR2 FQNEAQ (reference sequence). This CDR3 is 14 amino acids long. V was cut by 2 bases and J by 0 bases, with 8 bases left in between. CDR3 nucleotides: TGTGCCAGCAGCTTAAGACAAACCTCCTACGAGCAGTACTTC. Translating it yields CASSLRQTSYEQYF.

J is TRBJ1-1 and V is TRBV6-5, with 10 nucleotides matching TRBD1. The length of the CDR3 is 14 residues. Trimming at V came to 5 bases and at J to 6 bases, leaving 6 bases not matched to a gene. CDR1 and CDR2 from the germline V gene are MNHEY and SVGAGI. CDR3 DNA sequence: TGTGCCAGCAGTCCTCGACAGGGGGCGGCTGAAGCTTTCTTT. Translating gives CASSPRQGAAEAFF.

At least ten counts were recorded for this clone. The J gene is TRBJ2-6, the V gene TRBV5-4, with D maybe TRBD2 (6 bases). In germline, CDR1 is SGHNT, CDR2 YYREEE (reference sequence). The CDR3 covers 16 residues. Trimming stripped 0 bases from V and 2 bases from J, with 9 bases between. This CDR3 reads CASSLARGAGANVLTF. CDR3 sequence (DNA): TGTGCCAGCAGCTTGGCTCGCGGGGCTGGGGCCAACGTCCTGACTTTC.